The T cell receptor (beta chain) under discussion was sequenced for a study of response to subunit inactivated influenza vaccine. Study-wide findings and caveats: Authors suggested seasonal influenza vaccinations each recruit few new T cells.

MiXCR, applied by TCRdb to the RT-PCR reads, yields one record per CDR3 protein. The table includes 500,000 to 550,000 distinct CDR3 sequences, around 7.7% detected once. V gave up 5 bases and J gave up 7 bases, with 11 bases separating them. The CDR3 spans 13 residues. Details on this clonotype: What it binds is not known.

Sequencing used PBMCs from blood, obtained less than 30 months after vaccination. This TCR was recovered from a man in his fifties or sixties who received an inactivated influenza vaccine. This chain connects TRBV12-3 or TRBV12-4 to TRBJ2-2; no clear D gene. The chain's CDR3 is CASSQYEGGELFF. The CDR3 DNA reads TGTGCCAGCAGTCAGTACGAAGGCGGGGAGCTGTTTTTT.